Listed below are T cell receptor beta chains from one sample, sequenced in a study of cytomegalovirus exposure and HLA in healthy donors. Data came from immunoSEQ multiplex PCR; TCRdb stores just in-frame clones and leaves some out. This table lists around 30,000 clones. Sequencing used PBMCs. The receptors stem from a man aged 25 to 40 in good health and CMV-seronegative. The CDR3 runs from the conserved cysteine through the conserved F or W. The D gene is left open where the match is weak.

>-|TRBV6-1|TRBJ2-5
TGTGCCACACAGGGCTTCCAAGAGACCCAGTACTTC
CATQGFQETQYF
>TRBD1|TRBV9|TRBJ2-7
TGTGCCAGCAGCGCGGGACAGGGTATACGCGAGCAGTACTTC
CASSAGQGIREQYF
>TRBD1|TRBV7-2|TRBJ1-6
TGTGCCAGCAGCTCCCAATCAGGGGGTCGGTCACCCCTCCACTTT
CASSSQSGGRSPLHF
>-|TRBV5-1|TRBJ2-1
TGCGCCAGCAGCCCTCTGGTTCTACGTACGGATGAGCAGTTCTTC
CASSPLVLRTDEQFF
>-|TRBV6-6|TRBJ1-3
TGTGCCAGCAGTTCGCTAGGAGCGTCCGGAAACACCATATATTTT
CASSSLGASGNTIYF
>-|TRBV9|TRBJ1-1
TGTGCCAGCAGCGTAACCACTAACACTGAAGCTTTCTTT
CASSVTTNTEAFF
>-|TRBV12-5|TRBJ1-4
TGTGCTAGTGGCCGCTCCCGGGACATTGCACGAAAACTGTTTTTT
CASGRSRDIARKLFF
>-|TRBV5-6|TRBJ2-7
TGTGCCAGCACCTGGCGCCGGAGCTCCTACGAGCAGTACTTC
CASTWRRSSYEQYF
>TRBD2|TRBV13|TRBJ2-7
TGTGCCAGCAGCCCCCAAACTAGCGACGAGCAGTACTTC
CASSPQTSDEQYF
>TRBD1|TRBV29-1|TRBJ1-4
TGCAGCGTGGCCGGCGGGACAGGATGGGGCGAAAAACTGTTTTTT
CSVAGGTGWGEKLFF
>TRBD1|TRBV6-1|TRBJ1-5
TGTGCCAGCAGTGACCAGTCGGGACAGGGACTAAATCAGCCCCAGCATTTT
CASSDQSGQGLNQPQHF
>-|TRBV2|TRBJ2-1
TGTGCCAGCAGTGGGGGCCCAAGGAATGAGCAGTTCTTC
CASSGGPRNEQFF
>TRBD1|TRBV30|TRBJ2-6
TGTGCCTGGAGTGGACAGGGCCGCTCTGGGGCCAACGTCCTGACTTTC
CAWSGQGRSGANVLTF
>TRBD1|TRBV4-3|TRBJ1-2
TGCGCCAGCAGCCAAGACCCATGGACAGGGCTGTCCGATGGCTACACCTTC
CASSQDPWTGLSDGYTF
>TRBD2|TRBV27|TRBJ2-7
TGTGCCAGCAGTTTATCGGGGGGGGAACTCTGGGGGCAGTACTTC
CASSLSGGELWGQYF
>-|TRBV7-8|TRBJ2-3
TGTGCCAGCAGCCCCCCGGGACCCCGGGAGGATACGCAGTATTTT
CASSPPGPREDTQYF
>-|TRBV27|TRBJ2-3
TGTGCCAGCAGTTTAGGAGGGGTCAGCACAGATACGCAGTATTTT
CASSLGGVSTDTQYF
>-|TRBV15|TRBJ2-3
TGTGCCACCAGCAGAGATCGGGTCGAAAATACGCAGTATTTT
CATSRDRVENTQYF
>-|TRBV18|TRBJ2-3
TGTGCCAGCTCGAGGGATATGGGCACAGATACGCAGTATTTT
CASSRDMGTDTQYF
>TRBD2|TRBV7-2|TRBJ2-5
TGTGCCAGCAGCACTGGACTAGCGGGAGGGCCAGAGACCCAGTACTTC
CASSTGLAGGPETQYF
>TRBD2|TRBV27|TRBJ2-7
TGTGCCAGCAGTCCCTGGACTAGCGGTAACGAGCAGTACTTC
CASSPWTSGNEQYF
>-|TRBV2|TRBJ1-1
TGTGCCAGCAGTGAAGCGCTTGCGGAGGTGAACACTGAAGCTTTCTTT
CASSEALAEVNTEAFF
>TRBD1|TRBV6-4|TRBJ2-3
TGTGCCAGCGGACAGGGGGTGAGCACAGATACGCAGTATTTT
CASGQGVSTDTQYF